This TCR beta chain is from a study of blood T cell repertoires in COVID-19. Produced via immunoSEQ multiplex PCR; TCRdb's table is partial and in-frame only. The sample yields around 400,000 clones, roughly 86% seen once. Between the trimmed V and J ends, which lost 5 bases and 0 bases, there was a span of 10 bases. The V gene's germline CDR1 is MRHNA and CDR2 SNTAGT. This CDR3 has 14 residues. The TCR comes from a woman in her 30s with COVID-19, enrolled during active disease. The specimen was peripheral blood. The chain recombines TRBV6-4 with TRBJ1-1; weak D call: TRBD1 (5 bases). CDR3 in amino acids: CASSSTAMNTEAFF. In nucleotides, the CDR3 is TGTGCCAGCAGTTCGACAGCCATGAACACTGAAGCTTTCTTT.